Below, one TCR beta chain is given with its context. This record belongs to a study of blood T cell repertoires in COVID-19. Study as a whole: COVID-19 samples collected from the United States, Italy and Spain covered acute and convalescent phases. The analysed material was cDNA or gDNA that came from T cells, B-cell-depleted T cells, or PBMCs.

Unmatched junction bases numbered 5, after V lost 3 bases and J lost 6 bases. The CDR3 is made up of 15 amino acids. Looked up from germline, CDR1 is SGHTA and CDR2 is FQGNSA. Sequenced by immunoSEQ multiplex PCR; TCRdb stores in-frame clones only, minus some. The sample lists 90,000 to 120,000 clones, more than 70% occurring once. The receptor was derived from a human donor in a cohort sampled during active COVID-19. The V and J genes are TRBV7-2 and TRBJ2-2, with 9 bases matching TRBD2. What was sequenced was peripheral blood. DNA for the CDR3: TGTGCCAGCAGCTTTTTAGCGGGAGAAGCCGGGGAGCTGTTTTTT. This sequence encodes CASSFLAGEAGELFF.